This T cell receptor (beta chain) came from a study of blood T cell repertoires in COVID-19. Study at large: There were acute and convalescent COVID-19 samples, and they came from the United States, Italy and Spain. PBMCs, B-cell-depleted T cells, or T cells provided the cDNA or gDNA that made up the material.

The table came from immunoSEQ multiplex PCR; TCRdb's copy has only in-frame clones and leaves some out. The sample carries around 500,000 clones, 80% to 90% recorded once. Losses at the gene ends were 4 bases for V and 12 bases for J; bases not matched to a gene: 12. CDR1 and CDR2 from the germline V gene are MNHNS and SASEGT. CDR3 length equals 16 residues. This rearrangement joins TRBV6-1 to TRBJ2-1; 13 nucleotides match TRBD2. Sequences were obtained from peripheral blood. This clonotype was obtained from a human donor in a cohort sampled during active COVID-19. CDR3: CASSGLAGGQYGPQFF. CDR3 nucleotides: TGTGCCAGCAGTGGACTAGCGGGAGGCCAATACGGGCCGCAGTTCTTC.